This record covers a single T cell receptor (beta chain). CDR1 is SQVTM and CDR2 is ANQGSEA in the germline V gene. V was cut by 4 bases and J by 1 base, with 10 bases left in between. The CDR3 is made up of 13 amino acids. Sequencing was performed with immunoSEQ multiplex PCR; in TCRdb, only in-frame clones are kept and a portion is missing. Of hundreds of thousands of clones in the sample, 85% to 90% were seen once. The data were taken from a study of blood T cell repertoires in COVID-19. Study at large: Sources were T cells, B-cell-depleted T cells, or PBMCs; the material itself was cDNA or gDNA.

Sequenced sample: peripheral blood. This chain links TRBV29-1 with TRBJ1-1; possible D gene TRBD1, 5 bases. This TCR derives from a man in his sixties who had recovered from COVID-19. CDR3 coding DNA: TGCAGCGTTGGCGCAGGGAAGAACACTGAAGCTTTCTTT. Amino acid sequence: CSVGAGKNTEAFF.